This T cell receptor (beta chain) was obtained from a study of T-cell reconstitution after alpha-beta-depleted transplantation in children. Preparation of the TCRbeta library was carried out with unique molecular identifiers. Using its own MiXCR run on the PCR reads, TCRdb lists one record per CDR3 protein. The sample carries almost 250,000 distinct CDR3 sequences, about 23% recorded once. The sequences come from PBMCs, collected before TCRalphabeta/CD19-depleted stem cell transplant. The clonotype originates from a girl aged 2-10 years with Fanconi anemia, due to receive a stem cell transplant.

CDR3 loop: CASSLAGLASGANVLTF. The CDR3 DNA is TGCGCCAGCAGCTTGGCCGGTTTGGCCTCTGGGGCCAACGTCCTGACTTTC. J is TRBJ2-6 and V is TRBV5-1; D is undetermined. The CDR3 is 17 amino acids. Trimming shortened V by 0 bases and J by 0 bases, and 10 bases separated the two germline ends. Germline V gene data show CDR1 as SGHRS and CDR2 as YFSETQ.